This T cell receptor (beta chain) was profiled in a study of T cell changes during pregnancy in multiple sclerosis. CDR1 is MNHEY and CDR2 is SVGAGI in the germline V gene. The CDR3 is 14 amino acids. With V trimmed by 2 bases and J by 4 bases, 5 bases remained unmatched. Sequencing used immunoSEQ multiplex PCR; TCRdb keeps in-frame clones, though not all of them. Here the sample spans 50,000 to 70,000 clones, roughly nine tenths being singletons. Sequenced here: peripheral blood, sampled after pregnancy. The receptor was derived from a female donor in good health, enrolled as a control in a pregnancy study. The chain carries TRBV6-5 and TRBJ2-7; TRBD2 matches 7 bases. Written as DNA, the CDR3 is TGTGCCAGCAGTTACAGGGCTAGCGGTTACGAGCAGTACTTC. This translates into CASSYRASGYEQYF.